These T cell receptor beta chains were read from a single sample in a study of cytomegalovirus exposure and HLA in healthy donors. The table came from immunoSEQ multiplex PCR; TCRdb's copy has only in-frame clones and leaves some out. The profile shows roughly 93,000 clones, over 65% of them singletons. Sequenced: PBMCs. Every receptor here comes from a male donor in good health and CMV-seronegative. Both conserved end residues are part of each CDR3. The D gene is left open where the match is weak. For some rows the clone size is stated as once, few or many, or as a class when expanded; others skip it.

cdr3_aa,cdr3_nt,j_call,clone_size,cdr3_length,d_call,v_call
CASSSRQGSNTEAFF,TGCGCCAGCAGCTCCAGACAGGGGTCGAACACTGAAGCTTTCTTT,TRBJ1-1,-,15,TRBD1,TRBV5-1
CASSLEDSAADTQYF,TGCGCCAGCAGCCTGGAGGACTCAGCTGCAGATACGCAGTATTTT,TRBJ2-3,-,15,-,TRBV4-1
CSVEDPGSYEQYF,TGCAGCGTTGAAGACCCCGGGTCCTACGAGCAGTACTTC,TRBJ2-7,few,13,-,TRBV29-1
CSARGQPWGQFF,TGCAGCGCCCGCGGGCAGCCGTGGGGGCAGTTCTTC,TRBJ2-1,-,12,-,TRBV29-1
CASSRQGDGNTIYF,TGTGCCAGCAGTCGACAGGGGGATGGAAACACCATATATTTT,TRBJ1-3,-,14,TRBD1,TRBV7-2
CASSSTQGTGDNQPQHF,TGTGCCAGCAGTTCAACACAGGGGACAGGGGACAATCAGCCCCAGCATTTT,TRBJ1-5,few,17,TRBD1,TRBV27
CATSRDLQETQYF,TGTGCCACCAGCAGAGATCTCCAAGAGACCCAGTACTTC,TRBJ2-5,-,13,-,TRBV15
CASSIMGQSISGANVLTF,TGTGCCAGTAGTATAATGGGACAGAGTATCTCTGGGGCCAACGTCCTGACTTTC,TRBJ2-6,-,18,TRBD1,TRBV19
CASSADRAQPQHF,TGTGCCAGCAGCGCCGACAGGGCACAGCCCCAGCATTTT,TRBJ1-5,once,13,TRBD1,TRBV2
CASSGSPETQYF,TGTGCCAGCAGTGGGAGTCCAGAGACCCAGTACTTC,TRBJ2-5,-,12,-,TRBV2
CAWGQGRQYF,TGTGCCTGGGGACAGGGGCGGCAGTACTTC,TRBJ2-7,-,10,TRBD1,TRBV30
CASSVGNSNQPQHF,TGTGCCAGCAGCGTCGGGAATAGCAATCAGCCCCAGCATTTT,TRBJ1-5,-,14,-,TRBV9
CASSPETGSEQYF,TGTGCCAGCTCACCAGAGACAGGCTCAGAGCAGTACTTC,TRBJ2-7,-,13,-,TRBV18
CASSSTTSGSYEQYF,TGCGCCAGCAGCTCTACGACTAGCGGTTCCTACGAGCAGTACTTC,TRBJ2-7,-,15,TRBD2,TRBV5-1
CASSPTGTGGRETQYF,TGTGCCAGTAGTCCGACCGGGACAGGGGGACGCGAGACCCAGTACTTC,TRBJ2-5,-,16,TRBD1,TRBV19
CASSLNTGQGYNEQFF,TGTGCCAGCAGCTTAAATACGGGACAGGGCTACAATGAGCAGTTCTTC,TRBJ2-1,-,16,TRBD1,TRBV7-6
CASSRGDRASEAPDGYTF,TGTGCCAGCAGTAGGGGGGACAGGGCGAGTGAGGCCCCGGATGGCTACACCTTC,TRBJ1-2,-,18,TRBD1,TRBV28
CASRGGGAMGYGYTF,TGTGCCAGCCGTGGCGGGGGGGCAATGGGCTATGGCTACACCTTC,TRBJ1-2,few,15,-,TRBV28
CSVEGASTGAKNIQYF,TGCAGCGTTGAAGGGGCTTCAACTGGGGCCAAAAACATTCAGTACTTC,TRBJ2-4,few,16,-,TRBV29-1
CASSDTYEQYF,TGTGCCAGCAGTGACACCTACGAGCAGTACTTC,TRBJ2-7,-,11,-,TRBV25-1
CASSLVSHYNEQFF,TGCGCCAGCAGCTTGGTGTCCCATTACAATGAGCAGTTCTTC,TRBJ2-1,few,14,-,TRBV5-1
CATSRDGGMGTDTQYF,TGTGCCACCAGCAGAGATGGCGGGATGGGCACAGATACGCAGTATTTT,TRBJ2-3,few,16,-,TRBV15
CASSPRQGGGYTF,TGTGCCAGCAGTCCTAGACAGGGCGGCGGCTACACCTTC,TRBJ1-2,-,13,TRBD1,TRBV6-5
CASSQGLVGTSSYEQYF,TGTGCCAGCAGCCAGGGTCTTGTTGGGACTAGCAGCTACGAGCAGTACTTC,TRBJ2-7,-,17,TRBD2,TRBV4-2
CASSPLPDEQYF,TGCGCCAGCAGCCCCCTACCGGACGAGCAGTACTTC,TRBJ2-7,-,12,-,TRBV5-1
CASSGRQGAPLHTEAFF,TGTGCCAGCAGCGGGAGACAGGGGGCACCGCTTCACACTGAAGCTTTCTTT,TRBJ1-1,-,17,TRBD1,TRBV9